These 17 T cell receptor beta chains were all obtained from the same sample, sequenced in a study of long-term antiretroviral therapy in people with HIV. The authors ran the immunoSEQ assay, v3.0, at survey level. Sequencing used immunoSEQ multiplex PCR; TCRdb keeps in-frame clones, though not all of them. The data show 25,000 to 40,000 clones, around 97% seen once. Source: unsorted PBMCs, taken 7.6 years after starting antiretroviral therapy. The source is a man aged 30-40 years with HIV.

The V gene is TRBV30, the J gene TRBJ1-1, with TRBD1 matching over 7 bases. Germline lookup yields CDR1 GTSNPN and CDR2 SVGIG (reference sequence). This CDR3 spans 13 amino acids. J gave up 4 bases and V 5 bases, and 7 bases lay outside the gene matches. The CDR3 spells CAWRQGGGTEAFF. DNA for the CDR3: TGTGCCTGGCGACAGGGAGGGGGCACTGAAGCTTTCTTT.

The rearrangement uses TRBV7-2 and TRBJ1-2; D is undetermined. CDR3 length: 12 amino acids. CDR1 and CDR2 (germline): SGHTA, FQGNSA. V dropped 2 bases and J dropped 5 bases, with 6 bases sitting between them. CDR3 loop: CASSLLGYGYTF. The CDR3 bases are TGTGCCAGCAGCTTATTAGGGTATGGCTACACCTTC.

This clone was seen once. The chain links TRBV19 to TRBJ2-1, with D possibly TRBD2 on 5 matching bases. This CDR3 has 14 residues. Between the trimmed V and J ends, which lost 7 bases and 0 bases, there was a span of 10 bases. Per germline, CDR1 LNHDA and CDR2 SQIVND (reference sequence). CDR3 nucleotide sequence: TGTGCCAGTAAGTTAGGGAGCTCCTACAATGAGCAGTTCTTC. It specifies CASKLGSSYNEQFF.

The J gene is TRBJ1-1, the V gene TRBV6-5, with no clear D. CDR1 MNHEY and CDR2 SVGAGI come from the germline V gene. This CDR3 comprises 13 residues. Deletions cut 0 bases from V and 7 bases from J, with 9 bases between. The DNA for the CDR3 is TGTGCCAGCAGTTACTCAAGGCGGAGTGAAGCTTTCTTT. Protein sequence: CASSYSRRSEAFF.

The chain combines TRBV5-4 with TRBJ1-4; 7 bases agree with TRBD1. Unmatched junction bases numbered 9, after V lost 1 base and J lost 3 bases. Germline loops: CDR1 SGHNT, CDR2 YYREEE (reference sequence). The CDR3 length is 17 residues. CDR3 nucleotides: TGTGCCAGCAGCTTGTCGGGCAGGGGGGATGCTAATGAAAAACTGTTTTTT. Translating it yields CASSLSGRGDANEKLFF.

This clone has a single count. J is TRBJ1-1 and V is TRBV29-1; D uncertain. The CDR3 runs to 12 residues. CDR1 is SQVTM, CDR2 ANQGSEA, per germline. Trimming shortened V by 4 bases and J by 11 bases, and 17 bases separated the two germline ends. The DNA for the CDR3 is TGCAGCGTTGTAAGGGAAACAACTCCGGCTTTCTTT. Its translation is CSVVRETTPAFF. The whole variable domain, remainder taken from reference TRBV29-1 and TRBJ1-1, is SAVISQKPSRDICQRGTSLTIQCQVDSQVTMMFWYRQQPGQSLTLIATANQGSEATYESGFVIDKFPISRPNLTFSTLTVSNMSPEDSSIYLCSVVRETTPAFFGQGTRLTVV.

This rearrangement joins TRBV29-1 to TRBJ2-7; D uncertain. Trimming cost V 7 bases and J 4 bases, with 11 bases left between them. The germline gives CDR1 SQVTM, CDR2 ANQGSEA. CDR3 length equals 11 residues. This chain's CDR3 is CSGSVSYEQYF. The CDR3 region has the DNA TGCAGCGGTTCCGTAAGTTACGAGCAGTACTTC.

This chain joins TRBV4-2 and TRBJ2-2, with 10 positions matching TRBD1. J was trimmed by 6 bases and V by 1 base; bases with no gene match: 2. Germline V CDR1 and CDR2: LGHNA, YNFKEQ. This CDR3 has 15 amino acids. The CDR3 DNA is TGTGCCAGCAGCCAAGCGGGACAGGGGTCCGGGGAGCTGTTTTTT. Its protein is CASSQAGQGSGELFF.

This sequence joins TRBV20-1 and TRBJ2-3; D is uncertain. Trimming cost V 3 bases and J 4 bases, with 5 bases left between them. CDR3 length equals 11 residues. Germline V lookup: CDR1 DFQATT, CDR2 SNEGSKA (reference sequence). The CDR3 sequence is CSASEPDTQYF. The CDR3 nucleotides are TGCAGTGCTAGCGAGCCAGATACGCAGTATTTT.

The chain links TRBV2 to TRBJ2-1; 9 nucleotides agree with TRBD2. With 8 bases clipped from V and 6 bases from J, the junction kept 8 bases outside the gene matches. The CDR3 has 14 amino acids. Germline CDR1 and CDR2: SNHLY and FYNNEI. The CDR3 reads CASRHSGRGNEQFF. CDR3 nucleotide sequence: TGTGCCAGCCGACATAGCGGGAGAGGCAATGAGCAGTTCTTC. The full variable domain, with the rest looked up from reference TRBV2 and TRBJ2-1, is EPEVTQTPSHQVTQMGQEVILRCVPISNHLYFYWYRQILGQKVEFLVSFYNNEISEKSEIFDDQFSVERPDGSNFTLKIRSTKLEDSAMYFCASRHSGRGNEQFFGPGTRLTVL.

CDR3 amino acids: CASSYLKGASYEQYF. Written as DNA, the CDR3 is TGTGCCAGCAGTTATCTCAAGGGGGCATCCTACGAGCAGTACTTC. The V call is TRBV6-5, the J call TRBJ2-7, with 7 bases that match TRBD1. The germline V gene encodes CDR1 MNHEY and CDR2 SVGAGI. V was clipped by 3 bases and J by 1 base; unmatched bases: 6. The CDR3 contains 15 residues.

DNA of the CDR3: TGTGCCAGTAGTAAGTCTGAAAAACTGTTTTTT. Encoded protein: CASSKSEKLFF. The V gene is TRBV19, the J gene TRBJ1-4; D is unresolved. CDR1 LNHDA and CDR2 SQIVND come from the germline V gene (reference sequence). The CDR3 is made up of 11 amino acids. V lost 4 bases, J lost 7 bases, and 4 bases lay in between.

This clone was observed a single time. V and J are TRBV9 and TRBJ2-7, with D possibly being TRBD1 (7 bases). Looked up from germline, CDR1 is SGDLS and CDR2 is YYNGEE. Trimming removed 0 bases at V and 0 bases at J, with 10 bases between. This CDR3 is built from 15 residues. CDR3 in amino acids: CASSVGGDSSYEQYF. For the CDR3, the DNA is TGTGCCAGCAGCGTAGGGGGGGACAGCTCCTACGAGCAGTACTTC.

The sample holds one count of this clone. The chain combines TRBV6-5 with TRBJ1-5, with unresolved D. CDR3 length: 14 amino acids. The V gene's germline CDR1 is MNHEY and CDR2 SVGAGI. V lost 7 bases and J lost 0, with 10 bases in between. CDR3 loop: CASTHIDSNQPQHF. For the CDR3, the DNA is TGTGCCAGCACCCATATTGATAGCAATCAGCCCCAGCATTTT.

The gene calls are TRBV5-6 and TRBJ2-1; 7 nucleotides align to TRBD2. The V gene end was trimmed by 8 bases and the J gene end by 6 bases; junction bases not matched to a gene: 11. This CDR3 has 14 amino acids. The germline V gene encodes CDR1 SGHDT and CDR2 YYEEEE. This CDR3 reads CASGAAGSLNEQFF. In nucleotides, the CDR3 is TGTGCCAGTGGGGCAGCGGGATCACTCAATGAGCAGTTCTTC.

The V and J genes are TRBV30 and TRBJ1-5, with D possibly matching TRBD1 (6 bases). The CDR3 sequence is 14 residues long. In germline, CDR1 is GTSNPN, CDR2 SVGIG (reference sequence). With 5 bases removed from V and 4 bases from J, the gap between germline ends came to 15 bases. The CDR3 DNA reads as TGTGCCTGGGTCCTTCAGGGGACGAATCAGCCCCAGCATTTT. Amino acid sequence: CAWVLQGTNQPQHF.

Only one count was recorded for this clone. The J gene is TRBJ1-1, the V gene TRBV9; D not certain. Germline CDR1 reads SGDLS; CDR2 reads YYNGEE. The CDR3 runs to 12 residues. V shed 4 bases and J shed 8 bases, with 12 bases lying between them. CDR3 residues: CASSPSGGEAFF. The CDR3 coding sequence is TGTGCCAGCAGCCCCTCCGGAGGGGAAGCTTTCTTT.